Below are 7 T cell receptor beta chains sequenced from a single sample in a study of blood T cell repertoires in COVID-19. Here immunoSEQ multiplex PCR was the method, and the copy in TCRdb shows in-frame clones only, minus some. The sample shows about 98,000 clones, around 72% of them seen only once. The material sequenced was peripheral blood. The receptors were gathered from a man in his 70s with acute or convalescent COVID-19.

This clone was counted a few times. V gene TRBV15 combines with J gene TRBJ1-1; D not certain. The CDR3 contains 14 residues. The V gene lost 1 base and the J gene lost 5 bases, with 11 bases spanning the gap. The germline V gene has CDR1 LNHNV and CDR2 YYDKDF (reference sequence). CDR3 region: CATSRGQDWTEAFF. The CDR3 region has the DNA TGTGCCACCAGCAGAGGGCAGGATTGGACTGAAGCTTTCTTT.

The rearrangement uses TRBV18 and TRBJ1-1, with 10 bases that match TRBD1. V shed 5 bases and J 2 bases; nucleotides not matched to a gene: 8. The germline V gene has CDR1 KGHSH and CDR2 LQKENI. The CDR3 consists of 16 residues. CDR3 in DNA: TGTGCCAGCTCAGAGGGACAGGGGACCTTTAACACTGAAGCTTTCTTT. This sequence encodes CASSEGQGTFNTEAFF.

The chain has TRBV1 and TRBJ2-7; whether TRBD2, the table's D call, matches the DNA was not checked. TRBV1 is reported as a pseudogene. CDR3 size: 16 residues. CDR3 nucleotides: TGCACCAGCAGCCAAGAGCGCGGGTCTGGTTACTACGAGCAGTACTTC. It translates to CTSSQERGSGYYEQYF.

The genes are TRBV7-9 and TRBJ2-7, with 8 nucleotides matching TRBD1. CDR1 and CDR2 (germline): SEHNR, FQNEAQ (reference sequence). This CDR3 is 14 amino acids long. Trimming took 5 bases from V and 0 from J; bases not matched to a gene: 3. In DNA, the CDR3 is TGTGCCAGCAGCACGGGGACAGGCTCCTACGAGCAGTACTTC. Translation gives CASSTGTGSYEQYF.

CDR3 residues: CASSFRQGARSTEAFF. CDR3 DNA: TGTGCCAGCAGCTTTCGCCAGGGGGCGCGTTCAACTGAAGCTTTCTTT. V is TRBV13 and J is TRBJ1-1, with 8 bases matching TRBD1. The germline V gene has CDR1 PRHDT and CDR2 FYEKMQ (reference sequence). This CDR3 spans 16 amino acids. The V gene end was trimmed by 3 bases and the J gene end by 5 bases; junction bases not matched to a gene: 11.

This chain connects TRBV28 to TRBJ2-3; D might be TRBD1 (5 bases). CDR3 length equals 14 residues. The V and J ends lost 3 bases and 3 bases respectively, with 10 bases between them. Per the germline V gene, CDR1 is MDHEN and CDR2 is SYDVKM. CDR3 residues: CASSFLDTTDTQYF. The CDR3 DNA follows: TGTGCCAGCAGTTTTTTGGACACAACAGATACGCAGTATTTT.

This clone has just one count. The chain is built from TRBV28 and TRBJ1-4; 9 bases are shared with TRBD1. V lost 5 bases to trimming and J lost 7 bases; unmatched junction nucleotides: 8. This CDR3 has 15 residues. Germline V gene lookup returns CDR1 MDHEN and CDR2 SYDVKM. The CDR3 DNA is TGTGCCAGCAGTCTTCCGGGACAGGGAGGTGAAAAACTGTTTTTT. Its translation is CASSLPGQGGEKLFF.